The next 30 T cell receptor beta chains were all read from a single sample in a study of PD-L1 blockade in urothelial cancer. Sequencing was performed with immunoSEQ multiplex PCR; in TCRdb, only in-frame clones are kept and a portion is missing. The sample has about 43,000 clones, around 89% seen once; the top ten hold 3% to 5%. The material was PBMCs, obtained around atezolizumab (anti-PD-L1) treatment. The receptor set was obtained from an elderly man with urothelial cancer.

The V call is TRBV4-2, the J call TRBJ2-2; tentatively, D is TRBD2 (5 bases). The V gene lost 0 bases and the J gene lost 1 base, with 9 bases spanning the gap. Germline V lookup: CDR1 LGHNA, CDR2 YNFKEQ. There are 16 residues in the CDR3. CDR3 region: CASSQDLGRNTGELFF. As DNA, the CDR3 is TGTGCCAGCAGCCAAGACTTGGGGAGGAACACCGGGGAGCTGTTTTTT.

The J gene is TRBJ2-1, the V gene TRBV29-1; D is unclear. The CDR3 is made up of 14 amino acids. V was clipped by 4 bases and J by 0 bases, with 10 bases between them. Per germline, CDR1 SQVTM and CDR2 ANQGSEA. CDR3 sequence: CSVGLRSSYNEQFF. DNA of the CDR3: TGCAGCGTTGGTTTGAGGAGCTCCTACAATGAGCAGTTCTTC.

This chain joins TRBV5-6 and TRBJ2-5, with a weak D call TRBD1 (6 bases). CDR3 length: 14 amino acids. The germline V gene encodes CDR1 SGHDT and CDR2 YYEEEE. The V and J ends lost 3 bases and 3 bases respectively, with 12 bases between them. The CDR3 bases are TGTGCCAGCAGCTCCGGGACACTAAAAGAGACCCAGTACTTC. Encoded protein: CASSSGTLKETQYF. Full variable domain (rest looked up from reference TRBV5-6 and TRBJ2-5): DAGVTQSPTHLIKTRGQQVTLRCSPKSGHDTVSWYQQALGQGPQFIFQYYEEEERQRGNFPDRFSGHQFPNYSSELNVNALLLGDSALYLCASSSGTLKETQYFGPGTRLLVL.

The J gene is TRBJ1-2, the V gene TRBV5-6; D is possibly TRBD1 (5 bases). The CDR3 is 14 amino acids. V was pared by 0 bases and J by 7 bases, with 13 bases between. Germline V gives CDR1 SGHDT, CDR2 YYEEEE. CDR3 sequence reads: CASSLASAGSGYTF. CDR3 sequence (DNA): TGTGCCAGCAGCTTGGCCTCGGCAGGGTCTGGCTACACCTTC.

V is TRBV19 and J is TRBJ2-7; 7 bases agree with TRBD2. The CDR3 loop spans 14 amino acids. Germline V CDR1 and CDR2: LNHDA, SQIVND (reference sequence). Trimming at V came to 5 bases and at J to 4 bases, leaving 8 bases not matched to a gene. DNA for the CDR3: TGTGCCAGTAGTCTGGCGGGAGCGGCTTACGAGCAGTACTTC. Amino acids: CASSLAGAAYEQYF.

The count of this clone is one. The gene calls are TRBV10-3 and TRBJ2-1; perhaps TRBD2 as D (6 bases). This CDR3 has 15 residues. Germline V gene sequence: CDR1 ENHRY, CDR2 SYGVKD. Trimming pared 9 bases from V and 3 bases from J, leaving 18 bases between. CDR3 protein: CAITARDSGYNEQFF. The CDR3, as DNA: TGTGCCATTACAGCCCGGGACTCCGGCTACAATGAGCAGTTCTTC.

This chain joins TRBV19 and TRBJ2-1; the D gene is possibly TRBD2 (5 bases). CDR3 length: 13 amino acids. Deletions cut 3 bases from V and 7 bases from J, with 10 bases between. Germline-derived CDR1 and CDR2 are LNHDA and SQIVND (reference sequence). As DNA, the CDR3 is TGTGCCAGTAGTATTGCTACTAGAAATGAGCAGTTCTTC. Residues: CASSIATRNEQFF.

The chain links TRBV7-9 to TRBJ1-2; D perhaps matches TRBD1 (5 bases). The CDR3 length is 15 residues. Germline-derived CDR1 and CDR2 are SEHNR and FQNEAQ (reference sequence). V lost 1 base and J lost 0, with 9 bases in between. The CDR3 region has the DNA TGTGCCAGCAGCTTAGAAGGGGCCCCTAACTATGGCTACACCTTC. Protein: CASSLEGAPNYGYTF.

The chain employs TRBV5-1 and TRBJ2-7; no firm D call. V dropped 0 bases and J dropped 2 bases, with 6 bases sitting between them. CDR3 length: 13 residues. The germline CDR1 and CDR2 sequences are SGHRS and YFSETQ. This chain's CDR3 is CASSLEATYEQYF. The DNA of the CDR3 is TGCGCCAGCAGCTTGGAAGCGACCTACGAGCAGTACTTC.

The chain carries TRBV19 and TRBJ1-2, with 11 bases aligning to TRBD1. The trim removed 3 bases at V and 1 base at J, leaving 4 bases unmatched. The CDR3 spans 16 residues. The germline V gene encodes CDR1 LNHDA and CDR2 SQIVND (reference sequence). The DNA for the CDR3 is TGTGCCAGTAGTATCGCCGGGACAGGGGGTAACTATGGCTACACCTTC. It encodes CASSIAGTGGNYGYTF.

The chain uses TRBV7-9 and TRBJ2-3; 7 bases line up with TRBD2. Germline V gene lookup returns CDR1 SEHNR and CDR2 FQNEAQ (reference sequence). V gave up 2 bases and J gave up 0 bases; unmatched junction bases: 5. This CDR3 comprises 16 residues. As DNA, the CDR3 is TGTGCCAGCAGCTTACCTTCTAGCGGTAGCACAGATACGCAGTATTTT. Its translation is CASSLPSSGSTDTQYF.

This clone was detected only a few times. The rearrangement uses TRBV5-4 and TRBJ2-2, with 8 bases aligning to TRBD1. With 0 bases clipped from V and 6 bases from J, the junction kept 7 bases outside the gene matches. Germline lookup yields CDR1 SGHNT and CDR2 YYREEE (reference sequence). This CDR3 has 16 amino acids. The CDR3 DNA is TGTGCCAGCAGCTTGGGTTACATACAGGGGGCCGGGGAGCTGTTTTTT. Amino acid sequence: CASSLGYIQGAGELFF.

This chain links TRBV19 with TRBJ1-3, with D perhaps matching TRBD1 (6 bases). This CDR3 has 15 amino acids. Trimming cost V 3 bases and J 0 bases, with 9 bases left between them. The V gene's germline CDR1 is LNHDA and CDR2 SQIVND (reference sequence). CDR3 in amino acids: CASSMGRGSGNTIYF. CDR3 in DNA: TGTGCCAGTAGTATGGGCAGGGGCTCTGGAAACACCATATATTTT.

The V gene is TRBV7-2, the J gene TRBJ2-5; perhaps TRBD2 as D (5 bases). Germline V gene lookup returns CDR1 SGHTA and CDR2 FQGNSA. Trimming removed 4 bases at V and 1 base at J, with 10 bases between. The CDR3 loop spans 14 amino acids. The CDR3 is CASSSSGLQETQYF. DNA of the CDR3: TGTGCCAGCAGCTCATCTGGACTCCAAGAGACCCAGTACTTC.

V gene TRBV4-3 combines with J gene TRBJ1-5; 7 bases map to TRBD1. The CDR3 sequence is 15 residues long. Germline CDR1 and CDR2: LGHNA and YSLEER. V trimming: 1 base; J trimming: 7 bases; junction bases outside the gene matches: 7. The CDR3 DNA reads TGCGCCAGCAGCCAAGCGACAGGGTCGGGCCAGCCCCAGCATTTT. Translated: CASSQATGSGQPQHF.

Here the CDR3 DNA reads TGTGCCTGGAGGAGACAGGGGGTAACCTACGAGCAGTACTTC. This gives the protein CAWRRQGVTYEQYF. This rearrangement joins TRBV30 to TRBJ2-7; 9 bases match TRBD1. The germline V gene encodes CDR1 GTSNPN and CDR2 SVGIG (reference sequence). With V trimmed by 3 bases and J by 2 bases, 5 bases remained unmatched. This CDR3 is built from 14 residues.

In nucleotides, the CDR3 is TGTGCCAGCCAGGACAGGGAAAATCAGCCCCAGCATTTT. Translation gives CASQDRENQPQHF. This chain joins TRBV6-5 and TRBJ1-5; TRBD1 matches 8 bases. CDR1 is MNHEY and CDR2 is SVGAGI in the germline V gene. Unmatched junction bases numbered 4, after V lost 8 bases and J lost 4 bases. The CDR3 is 13 residues long.

This clone was counted between two and nine times. V is TRBV7-8 and J is TRBJ1-2; weak D call: TRBD1 (5 bases). Germline V lookup: CDR1 SGHVS, CDR2 FQNEAQ. The CDR3 consists of 13 residues. The ends were cut back, 5 bases at V and 0 bases at J, with 7 bases in the middle. CDR3 protein: CASSMTANYGYTF. CDR3 DNA: TGTGCCAGCAGCATGACAGCTAACTATGGCTACACCTTC.

The genes are TRBV6-4 and TRBJ2-3; 9 bases map to TRBD1. Germline V gene data show CDR1 as MRHNA and CDR2 as SNTAGT. J lost 2 bases, V lost 6 bases, and 6 bases had no gene match. This CDR3 contains 15 residues. DNA of the CDR3: TGTGCCAGCAGCCCCGGGACAGGGCCCACAGATACGCAGTATTTT. The encoded protein is CASSPGTGPTDTQYF.

V and J are TRBV5-4 and TRBJ2-1; unclear D gene. Looked up from germline, CDR1 is SGHNT and CDR2 is YYREEE (reference sequence). V was pared by 0 bases and J by 6 bases, with 7 bases between. The CDR3 covers 13 residues. The CDR3 protein is CASSLAGSNEQFF. In nucleotides, the CDR3 is TGTGCCAGCAGCTTGGCAGGTAGCAATGAGCAGTTCTTC.

There are a few counts of this clone. This chain uses TRBV5-1 with TRBJ1-1, with D tentatively TRBD1 (5 bases). The V gene's germline CDR1 is SGHRS and CDR2 YFSETQ. The V gene lost 1 base and the J gene lost 4 bases, with 17 bases spanning the gap. The CDR3 contains 16 residues. Here the CDR3 DNA reads TGCGCCAGCAGCTTGCTTGGGGGAGGGAGCGGCACTGAAGCTTTCTTT. Translating it yields CASSLLGGGSGTEAFF.

The chain joins TRBV4-1 to TRBJ2-2; 13 bases fit TRBD2. The CDR3 is made up of 18 amino acids. Per germline, CDR1 MGHRA and CDR2 YSYEKL. With V trimmed by 5 bases and J by 8 bases, 14 bases remained unmatched. The CDR3 DNA is TGCGCCAGCAGCTCGACGATTTCCGGGACTAGCGGGAATGGGGAGCTGTTTTTT. Translating gives CASSSTISGTSGNGELFF.

The chain joins TRBV19 to TRBJ1-5; D not resolved. Trimming left V 1 base short and J 8 bases short, with 12 bases between. Per the germline V gene, CDR1 is LNHDA and CDR2 is SQIVND (reference sequence). The CDR3 contains 14 residues. The CDR3 is CASSIAGIGEPQHF. The CDR3 nucleotides read TGTGCCAGTAGTATAGCGGGAATTGGTGAGCCCCAGCATTTT.

The chain couples TRBV11-3 to TRBJ2-5, with TRBD2 identical over 8 bases. Germline CDR1 and CDR2: SGHNT and YENEEA. The J segment lost 5 bases and the V segment lost 5 bases, leaving 13 bases of the junction unmatched. This CDR3 is 16 amino acids long. This CDR3 is CASSPSYGSGMETQYF. In DNA, the CDR3 is TGTGCCAGCAGCCCGAGCTATGGTAGCGGGATGGAGACCCAGTACTTC.

This clone has just a few counts. The chain recombines TRBV30 with TRBJ2-7; weak D call: TRBD2 (5 bases). The CDR3 contains 15 residues. Trimming took 0 bases from V and 6 from J, leaving 18 bases between them. CDR1 GTSNPN and CDR2 SVGIG come from the germline V gene (reference sequence). In DNA form, the CDR3 reads TGTGCCTGGAGTGTGATTGGGAGTGTACGCTCCGAGCAGTACTTC. Residues: CAWSVIGSVRSEQYF.

J is TRBJ1-1 and V is TRBV5-4, with TRBD1 as a possible D gene (6 bases). The germline gives CDR1 SGHNT, CDR2 YYREEE (reference sequence). V was cut by 4 bases and J by 11 bases, with 18 bases left in between. The CDR3 length is 13 residues. CDR3 nucleotides: TGTGCCAGCAGCCGATACAGGGAAGTGCGCGCTTTCTTT. This codes for CASSRYREVRAFF.

This clone has more than one count but fewer than ten. The rearrangement links TRBV5-1 to TRBJ1-1; TRBD1 agrees at 7 bases. The CDR3 covers 13 residues. Germline V CDR1 and CDR2: SGHRS, YFSETQ. Trimming at V came to 7 bases and at J to 5 bases, leaving 8 bases not matched to a gene. The CDR3, as DNA: TGCGCCAGCCGCAGGGGGATGAGGACTGAAGCTTTCTTT. As protein: CASRRGMRTEAFF.

CDR3 DNA sequence: TGTGCCAGCTCACCAGGGGGCCTCGGGGAGCTGTTTTTT. It codes for CASSPGGLGELFF. The V and J genes are TRBV18 and TRBJ2-2; tentative D call: TRBD1 (6 bases). The germline gives CDR1 KGHSH, CDR2 LQKENI. CDR3 length equals 13 residues. Trimming removed 2 bases from V and 7 bases from J, with 8 bases in between.

V is TRBV19 and J is TRBJ2-3; 8 nucleotides align to TRBD2. Trimming removed 1 base from V and 6 bases from J; junction bases left unmatched: 6. Germline assignment: CDR1 LNHDA and CDR2 SQIVND (reference sequence). This CDR3 region has 15 residues. In DNA, the CDR3 is TGTGCCAGTAGTATAGGGACTAGCCACGGGGATACGCAGTATTTT. This translates into CASSIGTSHGDTQYF.

The chain employs TRBV5-1 and TRBJ2-3, with a tentative D call TRBD1 (6 bases). Germline V CDR1 and CDR2: SGHRS, YFSETQ. The CDR3 has 14 residues. V shed 2 bases and J shed 3 bases, with 10 bases lying between them. The CDR3 sequence: CASSLGDTTDTQYF. For the CDR3, the DNA is TGCGCCAGCAGCTTAGGGGACACAACAGATACGCAGTATTTT.